This T cell receptor beta chain originates from a study of blood T cell repertoires in COVID-19. Turning to the study itself: COVID-19 samples, acute and convalescent, were from the United States, Italy and Spain. From T cells, B-cell-depleted T cells, or PBMCs came the material, which was cDNA or gDNA.

Generated by immunoSEQ multiplex PCR, the TCRdb table keeps only in-frame clones and is missing some. The profile shows some 200,000 clones, over 80% of them singletons. The receptor was derived from a woman in her thirties or forties with acute or convalescent COVID-19. Source material: peripheral blood.

CDR3 in amino acids: CASSLGGLDVYGYTF. CDR3 DNA sequence: TGTGCCAGCAGCTTGGGGGGCCTAGACGTTTATGGCTACACCTTC. V and J are TRBV5-4 and TRBJ1-2; possible D gene TRBD1, 5 bases. Between the trimmed V and J ends, which lost 0 bases and 5 bases, there was a span of 14 bases. Germline CDR1 and CDR2: SGHNT and YYREEE (reference sequence). The CDR3 runs 15 residues.